This TCR beta chain was captured by sequencing in a study of shared clonotypes between healthy human individuals. A CD45RA-negative memory subset and a CD45RA+ naive subset were separated from the CD4+ cells. Germline V lookup: CDR1 SGHTA, CDR2 FQGTGA. This CDR3 region has 14 residues. The V end was cut by 5 bases, the J end by 2 bases, with 11 bases between. The deep-level immunoSEQ assay was used. Profiled with immunoSEQ multiplex PCR; TCRdb holds only in-frame clones, not every one. The sample has around 200,000 clones, 65% to 70% seen once. This chain uses TRBV7-3 with TRBJ2-3; no clear D. The sequencing sample was made of memory CD4+ T cells sorted from blood. The subset was: CD45RA-negative fraction. This TCR derives from a man aged 25-40 years in good health. The CDR3: CASSLSHYTDTQYF. The CDR3 DNA is TGTGCCAGCAGCCTCAGCCATTACACAGATACGCAGTATTTT.